Listed here is a single T cell receptor (beta chain). Clinical histories supplied by participants themselves formed the basis of cohort assignment. Germline-derived CDR1 and CDR2 are SGHAT and FQNNGV. V lost 5 bases, J lost 4 bases, and 2 bases stayed unmatched. CDR3 length: 15 amino acids. This sample was included in a study of blood T cell repertoires in COVID-19. The wider study: PBMCs, B-cell-depleted T cells, or T cells were the source of the cDNA or gDNA that made up the material.

Methods used by the authors: Amplification of reference gene primers was used by the study to estimate nucleated cell counts. Sequencing was performed with immunoSEQ multiplex PCR; in TCRdb, only in-frame clones are kept and a portion is missing. V and J calls and clone size are given by that table; D and trimming were obtained from the DNA. The table includes roughly 400,000 clones, 88% detected once. This TCR was recovered from a woman in her thirties or forties with acute COVID-19. The V and J genes are TRBV11-2 and TRBJ2-2; 12 nucleotides align to TRBD2. Specimen: PBMCs or T cells enriched from blood (not recorded which). Written as DNA, the CDR3 is TGTGCCAGCAGCCTAGCGGGGGGGCTCACCGGGGAGCTGTTTTTT. Its translation: CASSLAGGLTGELFF.